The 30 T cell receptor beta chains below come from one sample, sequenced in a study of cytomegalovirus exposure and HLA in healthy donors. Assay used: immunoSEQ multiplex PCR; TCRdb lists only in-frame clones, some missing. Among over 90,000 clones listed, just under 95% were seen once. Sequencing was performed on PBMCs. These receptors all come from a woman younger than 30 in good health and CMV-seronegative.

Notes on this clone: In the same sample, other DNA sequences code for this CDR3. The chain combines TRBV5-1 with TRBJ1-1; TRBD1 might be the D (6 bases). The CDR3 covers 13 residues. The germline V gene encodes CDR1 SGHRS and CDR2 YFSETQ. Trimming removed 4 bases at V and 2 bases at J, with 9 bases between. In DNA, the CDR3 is TGCGCCAGCAGCGAACAGGGTAACACTGAAGCTTTCTTT. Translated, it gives CASSEQGNTEAFF.

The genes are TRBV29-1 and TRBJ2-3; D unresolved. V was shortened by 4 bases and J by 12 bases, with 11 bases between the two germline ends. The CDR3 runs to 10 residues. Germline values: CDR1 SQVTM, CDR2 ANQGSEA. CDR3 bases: TGCAGCGTTGCTGACTCTTATCAGTATTTT. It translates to CSVADSYQYF.

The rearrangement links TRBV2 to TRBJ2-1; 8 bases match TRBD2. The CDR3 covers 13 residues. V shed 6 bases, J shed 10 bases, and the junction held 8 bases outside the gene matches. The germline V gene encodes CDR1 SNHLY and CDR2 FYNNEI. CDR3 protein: CASRQGLVNEQFF. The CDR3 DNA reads TGTGCCAGCAGACAGGGACTAGTCAACGAGCAGTTCTTC.

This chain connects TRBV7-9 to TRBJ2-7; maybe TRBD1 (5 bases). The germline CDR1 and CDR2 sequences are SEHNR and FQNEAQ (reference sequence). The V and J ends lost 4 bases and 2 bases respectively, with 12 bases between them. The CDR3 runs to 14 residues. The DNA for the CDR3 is TGTGCCAGCAGCTCCAAGGACATGCCCTACGAGCAGTACTTC. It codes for CASSSKDMPYEQYF.

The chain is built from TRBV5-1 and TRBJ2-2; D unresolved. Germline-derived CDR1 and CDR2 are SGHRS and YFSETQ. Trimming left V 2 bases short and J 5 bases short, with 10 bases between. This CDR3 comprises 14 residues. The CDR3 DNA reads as TGCGCCAGCAGCTTCGATTTCCGGACCGGGGAGCTGTTTTTT. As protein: CASSFDFRTGELFF.

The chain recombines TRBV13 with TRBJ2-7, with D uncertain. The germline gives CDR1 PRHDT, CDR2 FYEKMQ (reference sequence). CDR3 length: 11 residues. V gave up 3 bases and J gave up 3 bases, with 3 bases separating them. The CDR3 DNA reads TGTGCCAGCAGCTTGAGCTACGAGCAGTACTTC. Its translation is CASSLSYEQYF.

The CDR3 loop reads CASSPILSEKLFF. The CDR3, as DNA: TGCGCCAGCAGCCCTATTTTGAGTGAAAAACTGTTTTTT. V gene TRBV4-1 combines with J gene TRBJ1-4, with D hard to call. Deletions cut 4 bases from V and 7 bases from J, with 10 bases between. Looked up from germline, CDR1 is MGHRA and CDR2 is YSYEKL. The CDR3 loop spans 13 amino acids.

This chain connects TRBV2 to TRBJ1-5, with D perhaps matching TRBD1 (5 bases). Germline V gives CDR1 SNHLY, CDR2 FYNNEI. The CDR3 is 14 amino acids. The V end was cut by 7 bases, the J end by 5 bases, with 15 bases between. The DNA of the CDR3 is TGTGCCAGCATGGGGGGGTTTTCACATCAGCCCCAGCATTTT. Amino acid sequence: CASMGGFSHQPQHF. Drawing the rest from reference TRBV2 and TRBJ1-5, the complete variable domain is EPEVTQTPSHQVTQMGQEVILRCVPISNHLYFYWYRQILGQKVEFLVSFYNNEISEKSEIFDDQFSVERPDGSNFTLKIRSTKLEDSAMYFCASMGGFSHQPQHFGDGTRLSIL.

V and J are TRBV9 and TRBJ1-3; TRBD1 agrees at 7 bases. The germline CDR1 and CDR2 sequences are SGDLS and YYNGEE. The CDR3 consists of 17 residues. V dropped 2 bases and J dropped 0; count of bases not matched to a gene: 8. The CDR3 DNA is TGTGCCAGCAGCGTGGGGGCAGGGGGAAGCTCTGGAAACACCATATATTTT. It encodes CASSVGAGGSSGNTIYF.

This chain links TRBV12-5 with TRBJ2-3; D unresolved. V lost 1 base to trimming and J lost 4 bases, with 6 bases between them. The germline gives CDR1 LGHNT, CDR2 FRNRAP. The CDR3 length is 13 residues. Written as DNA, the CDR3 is TGTGCTAGTGGTTTGGGAGGCGCAGATACGCAGTATTTT. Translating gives CASGLGGADTQYF. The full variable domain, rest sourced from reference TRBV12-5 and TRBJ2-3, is DARVTQTPRHKVTEMGQEVTMRCQPILGHNTVFWYRQTMMQGLELLAYFRNRAPLDDSGMPKDRFSAEMPDATLATLKIQPSEPRDSAVYFCASGLGGADTQYFGPGTRLTVL.

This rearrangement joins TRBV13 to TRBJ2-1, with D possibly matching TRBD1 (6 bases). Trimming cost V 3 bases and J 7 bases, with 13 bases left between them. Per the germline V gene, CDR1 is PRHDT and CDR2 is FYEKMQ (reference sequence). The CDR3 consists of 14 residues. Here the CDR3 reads CASSLGAPGNEQFF. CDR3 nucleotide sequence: TGTGCCAGCAGCTTGGGGGCCCCGGGGAATGAGCAGTTCTTC.

The CDR3 loop reads CASSDGSPNTEAFF. The CDR3 DNA reads as TGCGCCAGCAGCGACGGGTCGCCGAACACTGAAGCTTTCTTT. The genes are TRBV5-1 and TRBJ1-1; D remains unclear. Trimming took off 4 bases at V and 1 base at J, with 11 bases between the two ends. The CDR3 covers 14 residues. The germline CDR1 and CDR2 sequences are SGHRS and YFSETQ.

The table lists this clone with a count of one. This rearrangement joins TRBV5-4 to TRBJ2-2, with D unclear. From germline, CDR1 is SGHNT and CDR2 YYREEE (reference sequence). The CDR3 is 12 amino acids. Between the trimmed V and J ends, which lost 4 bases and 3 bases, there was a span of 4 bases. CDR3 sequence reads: CASSRDTGELFF. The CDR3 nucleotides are TGTGCCAGCAGCCGGGACACCGGGGAGCTGTTTTTT.

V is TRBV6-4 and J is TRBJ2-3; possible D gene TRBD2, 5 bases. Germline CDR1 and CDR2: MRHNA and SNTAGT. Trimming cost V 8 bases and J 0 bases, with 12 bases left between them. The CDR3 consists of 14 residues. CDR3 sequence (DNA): TGTGCCAGCCCCGGACTGACTAGCACAGATACGCAGTATTTT. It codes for CASPGLTSTDTQYF.

The CDR3 coding sequence is TGTGCCAGCAGTTTAGGGAAGGGGGCGTACGAGCAGTACTTC. This codes for CASSLGKGAYEQYF. The chain joins TRBV27 to TRBJ2-7; 7 bases are a match to TRBD1. The CDR3 has 14 amino acids. Per germline, CDR1 MNHEY and CDR2 SMNVEV (reference sequence). The V and J ends lost 2 bases and 4 bases, in that order; junction bases with no gene match: 5.

This chain's CDR3 is CSVADSGRQYF. Written as DNA, the CDR3 is TGCAGCGTTGCTGACTCGGGGAGGCAGTACTTC. The V call is TRBV29-1, the J call TRBJ2-7; tentatively, D is TRBD2 (5 bases). The germline gives CDR1 SQVTM, CDR2 ANQGSEA. There are 11 residues in the CDR3. Trimming cost V 4 bases and J 9 bases, with 13 bases left between them.

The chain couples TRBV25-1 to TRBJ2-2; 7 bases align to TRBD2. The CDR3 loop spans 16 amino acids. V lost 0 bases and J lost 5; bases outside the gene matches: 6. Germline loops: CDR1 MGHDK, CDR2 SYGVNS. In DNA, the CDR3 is TGTGCCAGCAGTGAATATGGGCGGGAGAGAACCGGGGAGCTGTTTTTT. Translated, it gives CASSEYGRERTGELFF. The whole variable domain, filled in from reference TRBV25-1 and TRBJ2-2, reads EADIYQTPRYLVIGTGKKITLECSQTMGHDKMYWYQQDPGMELHLIHYSYGVNSTEKGDLSSESTVSRIRTEHFPLTLESARPSHTSQYLCASSEYGRERTGELFFGEGSRLTVL.

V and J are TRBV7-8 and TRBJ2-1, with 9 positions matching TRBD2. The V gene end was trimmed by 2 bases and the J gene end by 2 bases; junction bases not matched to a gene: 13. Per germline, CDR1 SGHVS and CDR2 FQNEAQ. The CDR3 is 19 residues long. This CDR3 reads CASSLKVMREGGTYNEQFF. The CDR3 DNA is TGTGCCAGCAGCTTAAAGGTGATGCGGGAGGGAGGCACCTACAATGAGCAGTTCTTC. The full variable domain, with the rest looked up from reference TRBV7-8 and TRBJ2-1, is GAGVSQSPRYKVAKRGQDVALRCDPISGHVSLFWYQQALGQGPEFLTYFQNEAQLDKSGLPSDRFFAERPEGSVSTLKIQRTQQEDSAVYLCASSLKVMREGGTYNEQFFGPGTRLTVL.

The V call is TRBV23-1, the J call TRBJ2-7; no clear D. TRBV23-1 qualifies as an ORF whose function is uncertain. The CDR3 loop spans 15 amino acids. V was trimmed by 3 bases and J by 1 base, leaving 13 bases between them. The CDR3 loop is CASSHSDFGSYEQYF. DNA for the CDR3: TGCGCCAGCAGTCATTCTGACTTCGGATCCTACGAGCAGTACTTC.

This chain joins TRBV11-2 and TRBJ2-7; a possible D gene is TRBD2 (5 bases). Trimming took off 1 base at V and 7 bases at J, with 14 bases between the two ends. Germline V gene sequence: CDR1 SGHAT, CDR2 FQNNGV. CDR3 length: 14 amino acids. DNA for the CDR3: TGTGCCAGCAGCTTAGGGCAGTCCCCGGGGGAGCAGTACTTC. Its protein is CASSLGQSPGEQYF.

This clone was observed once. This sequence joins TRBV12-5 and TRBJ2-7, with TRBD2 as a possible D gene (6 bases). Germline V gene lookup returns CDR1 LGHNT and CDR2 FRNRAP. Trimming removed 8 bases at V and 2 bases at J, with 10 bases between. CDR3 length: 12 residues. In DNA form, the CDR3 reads TGTGCTAGTTTTGGAGGGACCTACGAGCAGTACTTC. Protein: CASFGGTYEQYF.

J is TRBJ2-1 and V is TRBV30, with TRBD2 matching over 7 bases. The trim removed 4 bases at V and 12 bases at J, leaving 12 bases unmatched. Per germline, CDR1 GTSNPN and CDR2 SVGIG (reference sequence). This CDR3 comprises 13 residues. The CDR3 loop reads CAWTRGGGVGQFF. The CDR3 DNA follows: TGTGCCTGGACTCGAGGTGGGGGGGTTGGGCAGTTCTTC.

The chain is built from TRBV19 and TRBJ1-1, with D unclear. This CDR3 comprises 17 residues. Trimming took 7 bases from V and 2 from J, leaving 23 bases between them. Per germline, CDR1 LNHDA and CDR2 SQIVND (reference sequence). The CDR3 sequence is CASILRFPGGLNTEAFF. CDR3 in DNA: TGTGCCAGTATCCTACGGTTTCCAGGCGGACTAAACACTGAAGCTTTCTTT.

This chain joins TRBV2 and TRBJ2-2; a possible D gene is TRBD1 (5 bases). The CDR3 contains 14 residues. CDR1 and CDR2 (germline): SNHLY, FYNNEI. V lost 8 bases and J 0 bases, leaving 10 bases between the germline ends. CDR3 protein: CASLTDTNTGELFF. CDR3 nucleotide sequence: TGTGCCAGCTTGACGGACACGAACACCGGGGAGCTGTTTTTT.

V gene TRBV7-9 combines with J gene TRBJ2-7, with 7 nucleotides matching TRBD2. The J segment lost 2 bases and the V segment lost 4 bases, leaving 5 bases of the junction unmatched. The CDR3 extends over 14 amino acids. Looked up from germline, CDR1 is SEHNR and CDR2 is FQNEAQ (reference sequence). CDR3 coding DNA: TGTGCCAGCAGCTCCAGCGGGGCTGCCTACGAGCAGTACTTC. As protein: CASSSSGAAYEQYF.

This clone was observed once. CDR3 loop: CATSSLGLAGGRNTGELFF. The DNA of the CDR3 is TGTGCCACCAGCAGTCTGGGGCTAGCGGGGGGCCGGAACACCGGGGAGCTGTTTTTT. The chain combines TRBV15 with TRBJ2-2; 11 bases fit TRBD2. The trim removed 3 bases at V and 1 base at J, leaving 10 bases unmatched. Germline-derived CDR1 and CDR2 are LNHNV and YYDKDF (reference sequence). The CDR3 is 19 residues long.

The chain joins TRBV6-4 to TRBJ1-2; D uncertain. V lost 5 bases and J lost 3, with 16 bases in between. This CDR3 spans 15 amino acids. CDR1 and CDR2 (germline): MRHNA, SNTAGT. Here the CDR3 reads CASSPTALEDYGYTF. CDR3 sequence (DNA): TGTGCCAGCAGTCCTACGGCACTCGAGGACTATGGCTACACCTTC.

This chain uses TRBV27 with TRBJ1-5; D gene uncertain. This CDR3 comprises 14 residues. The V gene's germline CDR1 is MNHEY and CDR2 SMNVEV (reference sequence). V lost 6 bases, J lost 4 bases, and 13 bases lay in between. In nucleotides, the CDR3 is TGTGCCAGCAGGGGATCAGGAGGGAATCAGCCCCAGCATTTT. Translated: CASRGSGGNQPQHF.

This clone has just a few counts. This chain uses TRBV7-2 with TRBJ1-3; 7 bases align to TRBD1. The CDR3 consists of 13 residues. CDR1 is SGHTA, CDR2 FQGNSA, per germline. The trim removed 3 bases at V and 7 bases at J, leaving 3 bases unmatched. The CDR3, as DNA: TGTGCCAGCAGCTTTACAGGGGAGAACACCATATATTTT. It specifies CASSFTGENTIYF.

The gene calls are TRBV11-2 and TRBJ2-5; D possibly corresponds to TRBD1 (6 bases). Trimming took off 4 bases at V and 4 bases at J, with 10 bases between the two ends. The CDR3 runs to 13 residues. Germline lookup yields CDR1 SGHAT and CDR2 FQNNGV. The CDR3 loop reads CASSSGVGETQYF. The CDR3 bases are TGTGCCAGCAGCTCAGGGGTTGGAGAGACCCAGTACTTC.